This TCR beta chain was documented in a study of shared clonotypes between healthy human individuals. Data came from immunoSEQ multiplex PCR; TCRdb stores just in-frame clones and leaves some out. The data contain about 480,000 clones, around 79% of them singletons. Germline V gives CDR1 MNHEY, CDR2 SMNVEV (reference sequence). Trimming removed 8 bases from V and 8 bases from J, with 21 bases in between. The CDR3 extends over 14 amino acids. About this clone: Its specificity is not known.

Every donor, a Caucasian adult, lived in Nashville, Tennessee. Study observations and caveats: Researchers sampled only blood; tissue repertoires likely differ. In having few donors, the study represented limited genetic and exposure-history diversity.

Input material: PBMCs. The TCR was taken from a woman aged 40 to 50 in good health. Some clones in this sample may be carry-over from other donors' samples. The chain is built from TRBV27 and TRBJ1-1; weak D call: TRBD1 (6 bases). In DNA, the CDR3 is TGTGCCAGCTCCTACAGGGACAAAAGAGGGGAAGCTTTCTTT. Amino acid sequence: CASSYRDKRGEAFF.